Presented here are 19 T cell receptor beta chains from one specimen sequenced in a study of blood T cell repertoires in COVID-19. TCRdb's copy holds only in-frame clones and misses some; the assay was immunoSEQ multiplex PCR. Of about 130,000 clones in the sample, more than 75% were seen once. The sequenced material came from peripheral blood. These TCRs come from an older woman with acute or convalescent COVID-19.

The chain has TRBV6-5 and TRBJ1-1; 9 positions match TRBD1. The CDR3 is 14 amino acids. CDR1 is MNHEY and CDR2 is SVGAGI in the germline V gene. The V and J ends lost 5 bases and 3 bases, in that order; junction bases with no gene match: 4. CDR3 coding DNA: TGTGCCAGCAGTCTAAGGACAGGGGACACTGAAGCTTTCTTT. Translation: CASSLRTGDTEAFF.

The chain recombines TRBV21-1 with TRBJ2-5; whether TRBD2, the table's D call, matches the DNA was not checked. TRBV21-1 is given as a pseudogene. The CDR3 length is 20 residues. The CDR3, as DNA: TGTGCCAGCAGCAAAGCGGAGGTTTGCGAGACTAGCGGCGGGCAAGAGACCCAGTACTTC. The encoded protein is CASSKAEVCETSGGQETQYF.

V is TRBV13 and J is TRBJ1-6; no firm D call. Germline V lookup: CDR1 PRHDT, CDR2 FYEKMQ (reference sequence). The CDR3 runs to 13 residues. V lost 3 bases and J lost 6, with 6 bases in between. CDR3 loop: CASSFQSNSPLHF. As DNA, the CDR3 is TGTGCCAGCAGCTTTCAGTCTAATTCACCCCTCCACTTT. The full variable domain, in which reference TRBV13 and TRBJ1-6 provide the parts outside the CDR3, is AAGVIQSPRHLIKEKRETATLKCYPIPRHDTVYWYQQGPGQDPQFLISFYEKMQSDKGSIPDRFSAQQFSDYHSELNMSSLELGDSALYFCASSFQSNSPLHFGNGTRLTVT.

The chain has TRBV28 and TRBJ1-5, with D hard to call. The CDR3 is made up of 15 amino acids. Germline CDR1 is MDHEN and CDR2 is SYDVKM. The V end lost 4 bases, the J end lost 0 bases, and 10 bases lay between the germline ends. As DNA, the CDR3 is TGTGCCAGCAGTTCTAACCTAAATAGCAATCAGCCCCAGCATTTT. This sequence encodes CASSSNLNSNQPQHF.

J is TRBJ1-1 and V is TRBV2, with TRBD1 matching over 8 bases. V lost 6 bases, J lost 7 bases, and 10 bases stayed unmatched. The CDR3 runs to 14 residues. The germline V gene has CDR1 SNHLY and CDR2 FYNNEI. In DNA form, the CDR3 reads TGTGCCAGCAGCCGGGACAGGACCACAGGTGAAGCTTTCTTT. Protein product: CASSRDRTTGEAFF. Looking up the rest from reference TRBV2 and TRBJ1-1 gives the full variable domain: EPEVTQTPSHQVTQMGQEVILRCVPISNHLYFYWYRQILGQKVEFLVSFYNNEISEKSEIFDDQFSVERPDGSNFTLKIRSTKLEDSAMYFCASSRDRTTGEAFFGQGTRLTVV.

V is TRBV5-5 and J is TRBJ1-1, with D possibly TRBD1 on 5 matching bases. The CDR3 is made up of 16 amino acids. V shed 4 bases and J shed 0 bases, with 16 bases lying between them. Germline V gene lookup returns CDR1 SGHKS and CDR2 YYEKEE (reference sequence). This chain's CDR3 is CASSLIGDFMNTEAFF. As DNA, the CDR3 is TGTGCCAGCAGCCTGATCGGGGACTTCATGAACACTGAAGCTTTCTTT.

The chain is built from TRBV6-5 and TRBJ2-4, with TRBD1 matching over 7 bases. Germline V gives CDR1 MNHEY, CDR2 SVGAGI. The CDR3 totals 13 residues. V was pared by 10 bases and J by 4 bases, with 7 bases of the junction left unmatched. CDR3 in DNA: TGTGCCACCACCGGGACAGCTAAAAACATTCAGTACTTC. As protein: CATTGTAKNIQYF.

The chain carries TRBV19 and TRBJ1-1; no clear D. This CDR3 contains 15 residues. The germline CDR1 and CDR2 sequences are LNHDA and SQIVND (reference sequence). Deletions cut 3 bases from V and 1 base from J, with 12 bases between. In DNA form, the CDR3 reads TGTGCCAGTAGTATCCCTTCCCACGGGAACACTGAAGCTTTCTTT. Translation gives CASSIPSHGNTEAFF.

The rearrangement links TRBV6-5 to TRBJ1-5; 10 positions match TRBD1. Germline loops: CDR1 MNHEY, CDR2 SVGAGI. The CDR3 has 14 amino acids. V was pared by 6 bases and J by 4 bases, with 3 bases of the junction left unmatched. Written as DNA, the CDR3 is TGTGCCAGCAGGGGGACAGGGGTTAATCAGCCCCAGCATTTT. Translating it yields CASRGTGVNQPQHF.

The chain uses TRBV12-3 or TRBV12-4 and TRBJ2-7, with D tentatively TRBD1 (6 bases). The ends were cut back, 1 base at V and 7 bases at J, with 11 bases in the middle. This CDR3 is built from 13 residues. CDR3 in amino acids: CASSLDRVGEQYV. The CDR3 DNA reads TGTGCCAGCAGTTTAGACAGGGTTGGGGAGCAGTACGTC.

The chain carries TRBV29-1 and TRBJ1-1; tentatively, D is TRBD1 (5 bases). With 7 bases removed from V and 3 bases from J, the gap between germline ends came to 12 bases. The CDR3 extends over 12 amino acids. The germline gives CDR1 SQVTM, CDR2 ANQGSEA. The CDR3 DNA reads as TGCAGCGGACGAAAAGGGGACACTGAAGCTTTCTTT. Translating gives CSGRKGDTEAFF.

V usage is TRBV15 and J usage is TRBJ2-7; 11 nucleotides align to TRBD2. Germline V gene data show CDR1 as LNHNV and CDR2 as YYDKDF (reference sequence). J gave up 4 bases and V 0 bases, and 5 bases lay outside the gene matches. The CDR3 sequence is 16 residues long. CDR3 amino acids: CATSRDEPSGRYEQYF. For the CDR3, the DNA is TGTGCCACCAGCAGAGATGAGCCTAGCGGGAGGTACGAGCAGTACTTC.

CDR3 DNA sequence: TGTGCCAGTAGTATGAGGAAGGACAGGGGAAATCAGCCCCAGCATTTT. Its translation is CASSMRKDRGNQPQHF. The chain carries TRBV19 and TRBJ1-5; 9 nucleotides align to TRBD1. CDR1 is LNHDA and CDR2 is SQIVND in the germline V gene (reference sequence). V shed 3 bases and J 4 bases; nucleotides not matched to a gene: 7. The CDR3 contains 16 residues.

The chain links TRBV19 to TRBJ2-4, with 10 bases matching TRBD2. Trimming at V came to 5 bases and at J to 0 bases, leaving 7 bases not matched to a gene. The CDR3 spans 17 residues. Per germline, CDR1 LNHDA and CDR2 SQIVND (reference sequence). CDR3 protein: CASSSSTSGVAKNIQYF. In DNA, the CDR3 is TGTGCCAGTAGTTCTTCTACTAGCGGGGTAGCCAAAAACATTCAGTACTTC.

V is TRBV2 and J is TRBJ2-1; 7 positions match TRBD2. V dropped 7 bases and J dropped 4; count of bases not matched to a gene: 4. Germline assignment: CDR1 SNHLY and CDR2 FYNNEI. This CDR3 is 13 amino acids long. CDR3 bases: TGTGCCAGCAAACTAGCGACGTACAATGAGCAGTTCTTC. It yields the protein CASKLATYNEQFF.

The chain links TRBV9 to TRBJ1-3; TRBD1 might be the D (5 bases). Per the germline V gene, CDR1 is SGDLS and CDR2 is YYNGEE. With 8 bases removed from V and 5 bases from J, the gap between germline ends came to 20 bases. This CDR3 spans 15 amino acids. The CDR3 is CASSLADNGRNTIYF. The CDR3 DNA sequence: TGTGCCAGTAGTCTTGCGGACAATGGTAGAAACACCATATATTTT.

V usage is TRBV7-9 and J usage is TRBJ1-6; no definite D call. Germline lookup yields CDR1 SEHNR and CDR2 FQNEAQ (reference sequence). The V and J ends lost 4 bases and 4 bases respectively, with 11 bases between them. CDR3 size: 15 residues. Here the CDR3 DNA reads TGTGCCAGCAGCTCCGAGGGCCAATATAATTCACCCCTCCACTTT. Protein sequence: CASSSEGQYNSPLHF. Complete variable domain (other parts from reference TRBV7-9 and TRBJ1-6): DTGVSQNPRHKITKRGQNVTFRCDPISEHNRLYWYRQTLGQGPEFLTYFQNEAQLEKSRLLSDRFSAERPKGSFSTLEIQRTEQGDSAMYLCASSSEGQYNSPLHFGNGTRLTVT.

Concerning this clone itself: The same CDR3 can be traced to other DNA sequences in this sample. CDR3 DNA sequence: TGTGCCAGCAGCCAAGGCGGTGGCTACACCTTC. It is translated as CASSQGGGYTF. The J gene is TRBJ1-2, the V gene TRBV3-1 (or the pseudogene TRBV3-2); no definite D call. V gave up 1 base and J gave up 7 bases, with 4 bases separating them. Per the germline V gene, CDR1 is LGHDT and CDR2 is YNNKEL (reference sequence). CDR3 length equals 11 residues.

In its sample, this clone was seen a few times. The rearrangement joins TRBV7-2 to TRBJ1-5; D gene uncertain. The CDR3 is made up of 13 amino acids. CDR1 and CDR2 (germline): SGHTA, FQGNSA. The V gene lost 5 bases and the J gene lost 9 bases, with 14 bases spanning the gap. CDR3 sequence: CASSTYRNGPQHF. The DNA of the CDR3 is TGTGCCAGCAGCACTTACCGAAACGGGCCCCAGCATTTT.